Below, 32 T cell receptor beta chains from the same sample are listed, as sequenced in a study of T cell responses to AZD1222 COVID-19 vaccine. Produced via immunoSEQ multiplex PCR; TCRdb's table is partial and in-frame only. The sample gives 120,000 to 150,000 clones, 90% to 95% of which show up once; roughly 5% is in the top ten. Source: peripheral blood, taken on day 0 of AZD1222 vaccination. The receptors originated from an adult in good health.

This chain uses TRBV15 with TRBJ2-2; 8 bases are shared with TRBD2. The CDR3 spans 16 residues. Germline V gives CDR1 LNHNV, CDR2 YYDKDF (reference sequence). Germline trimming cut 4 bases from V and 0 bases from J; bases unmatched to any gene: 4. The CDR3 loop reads CATSKAGGSNTGELFF. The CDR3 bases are TGTGCCACCAGCAAGGCGGGAGGCTCGAACACCGGGGAGCTGTTTTTT.

The CDR3 is CASSPFTNEQFF. In DNA form, the CDR3 reads TGTGCCAGCAGCCCCTTTACTAATGAGCAGTTCTTC. The rearrangement links TRBV3-1 (or the pseudogene TRBV3-2) to TRBJ2-1; no definite D call. CDR3 length: 12 amino acids. V shed 4 bases and J shed 7 bases, with 8 bases lying between them. CDR1 is LGHDT and CDR2 is YNNKEL in the germline V gene (reference sequence).

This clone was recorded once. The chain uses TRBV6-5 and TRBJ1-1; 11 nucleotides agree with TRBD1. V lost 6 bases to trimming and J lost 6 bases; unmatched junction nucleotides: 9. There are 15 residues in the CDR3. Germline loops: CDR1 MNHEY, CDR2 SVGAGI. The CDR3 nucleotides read TGTGCCAGCAGACATAGACGGGACAGGGGGGCTGAAGCTTTCTTT. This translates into CASRHRRDRGAEAFF.

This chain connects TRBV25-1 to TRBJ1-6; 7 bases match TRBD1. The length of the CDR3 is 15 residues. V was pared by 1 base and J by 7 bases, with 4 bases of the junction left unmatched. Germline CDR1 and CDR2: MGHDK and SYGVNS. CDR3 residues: CASSEFRGRNSPLHF. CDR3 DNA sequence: TGTGCCAGCAGTGAATTTAGGGGGCGGAATTCACCCCTCCACTTT.

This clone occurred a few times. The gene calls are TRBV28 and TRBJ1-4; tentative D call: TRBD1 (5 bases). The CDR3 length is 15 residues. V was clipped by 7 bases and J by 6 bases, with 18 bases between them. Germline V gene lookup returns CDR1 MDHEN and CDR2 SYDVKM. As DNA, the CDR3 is TGTGCCAGCACCACTACCGGGGCTCCCTATGAAAAACTGTTTTTT. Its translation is CASTTTGAPYEKLFF.

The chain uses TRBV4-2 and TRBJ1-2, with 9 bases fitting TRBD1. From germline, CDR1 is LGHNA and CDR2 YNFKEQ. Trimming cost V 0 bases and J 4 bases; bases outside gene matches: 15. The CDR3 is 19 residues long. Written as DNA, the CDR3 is TGTGCCAGCAGCCAAGATTCCTCACTACAGGGGGCGTGGGGCTATGGCTACACCTTC. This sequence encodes CASSQDSSLQGAWGYGYTF.

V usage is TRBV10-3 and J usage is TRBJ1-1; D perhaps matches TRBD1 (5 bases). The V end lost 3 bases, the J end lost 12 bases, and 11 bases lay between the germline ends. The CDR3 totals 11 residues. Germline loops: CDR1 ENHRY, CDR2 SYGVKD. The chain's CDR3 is CAISEGAGSFF. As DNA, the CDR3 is TGTGCCATCAGTGAAGGGGCAGGGTCTTTCTTT.

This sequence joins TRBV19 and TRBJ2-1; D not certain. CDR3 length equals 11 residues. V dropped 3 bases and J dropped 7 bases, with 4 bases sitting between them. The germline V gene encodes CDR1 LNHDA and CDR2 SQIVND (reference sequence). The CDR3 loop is CASSMRNEQFF. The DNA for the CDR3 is TGTGCCAGTAGTATGAGAAATGAGCAGTTCTTC.

Here the CDR3 DNA reads TGTGCCAGCAGCCAGGGCGGATTCACAGATACGCAGTATTTT. The encoded protein is CASSQGGFTDTQYF. This chain links TRBV7-3 with TRBJ2-3; the D gene is possibly TRBD1 (5 bases). This CDR3 spans 14 amino acids. The germline CDR1 and CDR2 sequences are SGHTA and FQGTGA. The ends were cut back, 5 bases at V and 2 bases at J, with 11 bases in the middle.

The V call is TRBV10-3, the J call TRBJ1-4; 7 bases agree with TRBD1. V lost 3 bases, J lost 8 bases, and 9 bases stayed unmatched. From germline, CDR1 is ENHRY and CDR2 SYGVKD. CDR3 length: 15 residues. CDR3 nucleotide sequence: TGTGCCATCAGTGACTCTCGACAGGGAGGAGAAAAACTGTTTTTT. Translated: CAISDSRQGGEKLFF.

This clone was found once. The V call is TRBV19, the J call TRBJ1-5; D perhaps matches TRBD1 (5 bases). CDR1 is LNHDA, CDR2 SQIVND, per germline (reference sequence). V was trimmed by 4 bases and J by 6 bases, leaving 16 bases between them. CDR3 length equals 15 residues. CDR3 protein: CASSTSTGYSQPQHF. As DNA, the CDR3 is TGTGCCAGTAGTACGTCAACAGGTTACAGTCAGCCCCAGCATTTT.

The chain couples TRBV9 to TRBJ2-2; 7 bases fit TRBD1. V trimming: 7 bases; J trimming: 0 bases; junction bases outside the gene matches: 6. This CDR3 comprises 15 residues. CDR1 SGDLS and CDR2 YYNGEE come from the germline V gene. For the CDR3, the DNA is TGTGCCAGCGCCGGACAGGTCACGAACACCGGGGAGCTGTTTTTT. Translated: CASAGQVTNTGELFF.

This chain's CDR3 is CASSQETRNSPLHF. For the CDR3, the DNA is TGCGCCAGCAGCCAGGAAACAAGGAATTCACCCCTCCACTTT. This chain links TRBV4-3 with TRBJ1-6; D is unresolved. Germline CDR1 LGHNA, CDR2 YSLEER. The CDR3 length is 14 residues. Trimming took 3 bases from V and 7 from J, leaving 10 bases between them.

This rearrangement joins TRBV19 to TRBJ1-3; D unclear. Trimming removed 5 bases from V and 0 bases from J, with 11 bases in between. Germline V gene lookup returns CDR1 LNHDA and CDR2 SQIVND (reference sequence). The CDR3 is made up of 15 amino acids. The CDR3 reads CASSSSEYSGNTIYF. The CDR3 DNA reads TGTGCCAGTAGTTCGTCAGAATACTCTGGAAACACCATATATTTT.

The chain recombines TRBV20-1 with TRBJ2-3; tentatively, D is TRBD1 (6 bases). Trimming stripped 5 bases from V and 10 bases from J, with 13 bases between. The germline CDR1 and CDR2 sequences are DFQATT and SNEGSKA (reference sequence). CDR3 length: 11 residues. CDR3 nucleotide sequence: TGCAGTGCTGGCGGCAGGGGCCCGCAGTATTTT. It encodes CSAGGRGPQYF.

The CDR3 DNA reads TGTGCCAGCAGCCCTAGAGCGGTTACTAGCACAGATACGCAGTATTTT. Protein product: CASSPRAVTSTDTQYF. The genes are TRBV7-2 and TRBJ2-3, with TRBD2 as a possible D gene (5 bases). The length of the CDR3 is 16 residues. In germline, CDR1 is SGHTA, CDR2 FQGNSA. Trimming removed 5 bases at V and 0 bases at J, with 15 bases between.

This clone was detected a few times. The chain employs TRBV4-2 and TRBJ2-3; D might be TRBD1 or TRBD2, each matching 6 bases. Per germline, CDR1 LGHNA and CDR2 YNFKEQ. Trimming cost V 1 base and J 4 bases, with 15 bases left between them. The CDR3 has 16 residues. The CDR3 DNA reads TGTGCCAGCAGCCAAGCCAGCGGAGGGGGGTCAGATACGCAGTATTTT. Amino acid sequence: CASSQASGGGSDTQYF.

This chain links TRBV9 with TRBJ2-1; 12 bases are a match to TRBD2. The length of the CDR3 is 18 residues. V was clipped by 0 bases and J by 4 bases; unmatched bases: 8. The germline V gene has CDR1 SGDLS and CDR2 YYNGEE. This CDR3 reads CASSVGPGLAGRYNEQFF. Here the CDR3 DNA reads TGTGCCAGCAGCGTAGGTCCAGGACTAGCGGGGCGGTACAATGAGCAGTTCTTC. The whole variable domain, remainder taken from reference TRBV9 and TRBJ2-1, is DSGVTQTPKHLITATGQRVTLRCSPRSGDLSVYWYQQSLDQGLQFLIQYYNGEERAKGNILERFSAQQFPDLHSELNLSSLELGDSALYFCASSVGPGLAGRYNEQFFGPGTRLTVL.

The CDR3 nucleotides read TGTGCCAGCAGCTCTCTTGCCACGGGTGAGGCTTTCTTT. Its protein is CASSSLATGEAFF. V gene TRBV11-2 combines with J gene TRBJ1-1; the D is unclear. The CDR3 is 13 amino acids. Trimming took off 4 bases at V and 11 bases at J, with 17 bases between the two ends. Germline V gene data show CDR1 as SGHAT and CDR2 as FQNNGV.

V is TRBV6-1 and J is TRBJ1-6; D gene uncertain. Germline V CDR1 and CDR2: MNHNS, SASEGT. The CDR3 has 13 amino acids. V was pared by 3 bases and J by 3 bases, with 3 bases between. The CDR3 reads CASSEHYNSPLHF. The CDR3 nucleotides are TGTGCCAGCAGTGAGCACTATAATTCACCCCTCCACTTT.

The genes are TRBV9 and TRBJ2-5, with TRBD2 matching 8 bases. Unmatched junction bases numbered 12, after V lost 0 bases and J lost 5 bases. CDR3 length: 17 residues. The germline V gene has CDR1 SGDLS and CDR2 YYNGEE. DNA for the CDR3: TGTGCCAGCAGCGTAGGGGCTAGCGGGTCTCTGGGGGAGACCCAGTACTTC. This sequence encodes CASSVGASGSLGETQYF.

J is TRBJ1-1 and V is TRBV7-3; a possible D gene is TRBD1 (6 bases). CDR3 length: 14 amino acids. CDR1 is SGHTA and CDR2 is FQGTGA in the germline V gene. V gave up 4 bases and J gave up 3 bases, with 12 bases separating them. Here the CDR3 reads CASSSTGFDTEAFF. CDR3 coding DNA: TGTGCCAGCAGCTCCACAGGGTTCGACACTGAAGCTTTCTTT. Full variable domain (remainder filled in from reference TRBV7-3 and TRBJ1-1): GAGVSQTPSNKVTEKGKYVELRCDPISGHTALYWYRQSLGQGPEFLIYFQGTGAADDSGLPNDRFFAVRPEGSVSTLKIQRTERGDSAVYLCASSSTGFDTEAFFGQGTRLTVV.

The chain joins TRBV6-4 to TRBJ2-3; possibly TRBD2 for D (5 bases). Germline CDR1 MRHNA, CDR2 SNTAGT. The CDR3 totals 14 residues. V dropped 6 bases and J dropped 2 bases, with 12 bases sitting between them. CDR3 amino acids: CASREAANTDTQYF. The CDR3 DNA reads TGTGCCAGCAGGGAGGCAGCGAACACAGATACGCAGTATTTT.

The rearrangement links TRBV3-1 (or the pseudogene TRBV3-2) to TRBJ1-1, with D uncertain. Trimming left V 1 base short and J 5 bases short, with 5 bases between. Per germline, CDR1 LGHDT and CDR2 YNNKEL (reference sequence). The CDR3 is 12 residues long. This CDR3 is CASSQGGTEAFF. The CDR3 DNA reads TGTGCCAGCAGCCAAGGTGGGACTGAAGCTTTCTTT.

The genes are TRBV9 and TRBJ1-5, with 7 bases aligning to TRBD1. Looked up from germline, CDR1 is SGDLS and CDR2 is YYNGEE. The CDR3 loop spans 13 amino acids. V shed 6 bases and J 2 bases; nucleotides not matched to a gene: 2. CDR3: CASNGQGNQPQHF. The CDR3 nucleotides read TGTGCCAGCAACGGACAGGGCAATCAGCCCCAGCATTTT.

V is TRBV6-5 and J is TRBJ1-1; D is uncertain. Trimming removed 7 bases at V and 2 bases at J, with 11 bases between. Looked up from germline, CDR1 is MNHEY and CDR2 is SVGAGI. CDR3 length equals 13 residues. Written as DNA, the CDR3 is TGTGCCAGCAAAGTGGCGGGTAACACTGAAGCTTTCTTT. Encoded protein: CASKVAGNTEAFF.

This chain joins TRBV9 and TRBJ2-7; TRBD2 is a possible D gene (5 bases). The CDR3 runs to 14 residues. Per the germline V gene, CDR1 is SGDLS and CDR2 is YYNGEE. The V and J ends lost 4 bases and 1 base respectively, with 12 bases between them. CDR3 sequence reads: CASSPEGRSYEQYF. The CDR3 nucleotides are TGTGCCAGCAGCCCCGAGGGCCGTTCCTACGAGCAGTACTTC.

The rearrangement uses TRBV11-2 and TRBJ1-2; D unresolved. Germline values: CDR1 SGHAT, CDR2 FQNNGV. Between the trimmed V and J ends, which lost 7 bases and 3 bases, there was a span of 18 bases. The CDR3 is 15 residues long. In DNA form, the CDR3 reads TGTGCCAGCACCCCAGCCGGAGGTTTGGACTATGGCTACACCTTC. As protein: CASTPAGGLDYGYTF.

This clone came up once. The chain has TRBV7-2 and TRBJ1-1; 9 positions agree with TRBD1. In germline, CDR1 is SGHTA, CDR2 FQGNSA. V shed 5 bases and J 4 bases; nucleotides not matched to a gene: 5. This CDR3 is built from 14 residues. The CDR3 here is CASSLQGAATEAFF. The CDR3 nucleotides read TGTGCCAGCAGCCTACAGGGGGCTGCCACTGAAGCTTTCTTT.

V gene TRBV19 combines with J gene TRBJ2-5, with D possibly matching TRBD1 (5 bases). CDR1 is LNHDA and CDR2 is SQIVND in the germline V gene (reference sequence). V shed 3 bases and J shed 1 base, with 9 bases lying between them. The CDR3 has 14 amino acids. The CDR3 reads CASSIQGSQETQYF. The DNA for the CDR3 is TGTGCCAGTAGTATCCAGGGTTCCCAAGAGACCCAGTACTTC.

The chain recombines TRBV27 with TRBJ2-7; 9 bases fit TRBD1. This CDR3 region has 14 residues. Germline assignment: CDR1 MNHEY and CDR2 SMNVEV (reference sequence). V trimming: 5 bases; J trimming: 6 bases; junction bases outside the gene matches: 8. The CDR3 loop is CASSPWTGEGEQYF. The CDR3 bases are TGTGCCAGCAGTCCCTGGACAGGGGAAGGCGAGCAGTACTTC.

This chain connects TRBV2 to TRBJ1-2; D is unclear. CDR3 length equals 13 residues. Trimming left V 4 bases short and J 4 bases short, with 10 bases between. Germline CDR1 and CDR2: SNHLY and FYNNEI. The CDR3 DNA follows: TGTGCCAGCAGTGCGTCTCAGGCCTATGGCTACACCTTC. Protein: CASSASQAYGYTF.